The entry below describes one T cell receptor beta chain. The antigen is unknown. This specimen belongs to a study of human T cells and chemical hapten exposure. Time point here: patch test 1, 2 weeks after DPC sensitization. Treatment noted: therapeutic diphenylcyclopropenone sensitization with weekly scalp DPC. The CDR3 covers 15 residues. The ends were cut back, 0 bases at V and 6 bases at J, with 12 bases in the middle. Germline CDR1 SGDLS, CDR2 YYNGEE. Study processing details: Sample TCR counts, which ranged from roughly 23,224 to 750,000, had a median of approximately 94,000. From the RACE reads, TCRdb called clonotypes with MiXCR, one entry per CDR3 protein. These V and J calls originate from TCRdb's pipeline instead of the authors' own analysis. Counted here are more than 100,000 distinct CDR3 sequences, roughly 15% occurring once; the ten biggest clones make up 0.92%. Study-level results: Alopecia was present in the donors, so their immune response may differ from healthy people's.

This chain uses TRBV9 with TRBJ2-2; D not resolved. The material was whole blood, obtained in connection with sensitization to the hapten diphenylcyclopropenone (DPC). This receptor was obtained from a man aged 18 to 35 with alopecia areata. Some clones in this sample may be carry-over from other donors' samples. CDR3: CASSVVSGEPGELFF. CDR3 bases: TGTGCCAGCAGCGTAGTGTCGGGTGAACCCGGGGAGCTGTTTTTT.